The 19 T cell receptor beta chains presented below share a single source sample, sequenced in a study of regulatory T cells in long-lasting Graves disease. As for time point: newly diagnosed GD, antithyroid drugs for less than 3 months. Isolated PBMC RNA provided the starting material for the TCR library. For TCR beta, libraries came from iRepertoire HTBI primers and Arm-PCR of CDR3 regions. TCRdb called the multiplex PCR reads again in MiXCR, with one record for every CDR3 protein. The repertoire holds 620,000 or so distinct CDR3 sequences, under 20% seen once, with approximately 18% in the top ten. This same sample was also part of a study on T cells in Graves' hyperthyroidism and ophthalmopathy.

The sample consisted of peripheral blood mononuclear cells (PBMCs), taken at new diagnosis, from a patient treated with antithyroid drugs. Source of these receptors: a woman under 40 with Graves disease.

This clonotype occurred a few times. This chain connects TRBV30 to TRBJ1-1; D perhaps matches TRBD1 (5 bases). Germline V gene data show CDR1 as GTSNPN and CDR2 as SVGIG (reference sequence). V was trimmed by 4 bases and J by 7 bases, leaving 10 bases between them. The CDR3 totals 11 residues. The DNA for the CDR3 is TGTGCCTGGATGGCGGGACTTGAAGCTTTCTTT. It specifies CAWMAGLEAFF.

This clonotype was found a few times. The chain has TRBV5-1 and TRBJ2-3; 8 bases map to TRBD2. CDR3 length equals 14 residues. Germline assignment: CDR1 SGHRS and CDR2 YFSETQ. The trim removed 5 bases at V and 6 bases at J, leaving 8 bases unmatched. The CDR3 sequence: CASRRAGVWDTQYF. The CDR3, as DNA: TGCGCCAGCAGACGAGCGGGAGTCTGGGATACGCAGTATTTT.

The chain employs TRBV28 and TRBJ2-1; D unresolved. Germline CDR1 reads MDHEN; CDR2 reads SYDVKM. The CDR3 runs 13 residues. Trimming pared 3 bases from V and 15 bases from J, leaving 18 bases between. The CDR3, as DNA: TGTGCCAGCAGTTTTCTCGGATCGGTTGGTCGGTTCTTC. Protein: CASSFLGSVGRFF.

This clonotype was detected ten times or more. The CDR3 spells CSARNRMNTEAFF. As DNA, the CDR3 is TGCAGTGCTAGGAACAGGATGAACACTGAAGCTTTCTTT. The genes are TRBV20-1 and TRBJ1-1; tentative D call: TRBD1 (5 bases). CDR3 length: 13 amino acids. Germline V CDR1 and CDR2: DFQATT, SNEGSKA (reference sequence). V lost 3 bases to trimming and J lost 0 bases, with 8 bases between them.

V is TRBV29-1 and J is TRBJ2-2; 7 bases are a match to TRBD2. CDR1 SQVTM and CDR2 ANQGSEA come from the germline V gene. The CDR3 has 13 amino acids. V was clipped by 4 bases and J by 5 bases; unmatched bases: 4. CDR3 sequence: CSVALAETGELFF. The DNA for the CDR3 is TGCAGCGTTGCCCTAGCGGAGACCGGGGAGCTGTTTTTT.

This clonotype was seen at least ten times. The V call is TRBV12-3 or TRBV12-4, the J call TRBJ1-6; 7 positions agree with TRBD1. V was pared by 8 bases and J by 10 bases, with 11 bases of the junction left unmatched. The CDR3 runs 14 residues. Here the CDR3 reads CASRQGGTRSPLHF. The CDR3 bases are TGTGCCAGCCGACAGGGAGGGACGCGGTCACCCCTCCACTTT.

V and J are TRBV11-3 and TRBJ2-3, with 7 positions matching TRBD2. Germline V gene sequence: CDR1 SGHNT, CDR2 YENEEA. The ends lost 5 bases at V and 9 bases at J; junction bases unmatched: 8. The CDR3 runs to 13 residues. The CDR3 is CASSHDGTTTQYF. In nucleotides, the CDR3 is TGTGCCAGCAGCCATGACGGGACTACCACGCAGTATTTT.

This clonotype showed up just a few times. In this CDR3 the conserved last residue, phenylalanine or tryptophan, is missing, so a read error is likely. The rearrangement joins TRBV28 to TRBJ1-3, with TRBD1 identical over 7 bases. From germline, CDR1 is MDHEN and CDR2 SYDVKM. J lost 0 bases, V lost 3 bases, and 5 bases had no gene match. The CDR3 is 16 residues long. In DNA, the CDR3 is TGTGCCAGCAGTTTTACCCGGGACAGCTCTGGAAACACCATATATCTT. Translation: CASSFTRDSSGNTIYL.

In its sample, this clonotype was seen a few times. V is TRBV5-1 and J is TRBJ2-1, with 9 bases aligning to TRBD1. The CDR3 extends over 15 amino acids. After removal of 4 bases from V and 1 base from J, the junction contained 3 bases not matched to a gene. CDR1 SGHRS and CDR2 YFSETQ come from the germline V gene. The CDR3 here is CASSQTGGSYNEQFF. The CDR3 bases are TGCGCCAGCAGCCAGACAGGGGGATCCTACAATGAGCAGTTCTTC.

The chain is built from TRBV19 and TRBJ2-1; 7 bases align to TRBD2. The CDR3 totals 17 residues. Germline trimming cut 7 bases from V and 0 bases from J; bases unmatched to any gene: 12. Germline lookup yields CDR1 LNHDA and CDR2 SQIVND (reference sequence). CDR3 nucleotides: TGTGCCAGTACCAACGGGAGGTTGGGAAGCTCCTACAATGAGCAGTTCTTC. As protein: CASTNGRLGSSYNEQFF. Full variable domain (rest looked up from reference TRBV19 and TRBJ2-1): DGGITQSPKYLFRKEGQNVTLSCEQNLNHDAMYWYRQDPGQGLRLIYYSQIVNDFQKGDIAEGYSVSREKKESFPLTVTSAQKNPTAFYLCASTNGRLGSSYNEQFFGPGTRLTVL.

This clonotype was counted a few times. J is TRBJ2-3 and V is TRBV20-1; D gene ambiguous. The V end was cut by 6 bases, the J end by 3 bases, with 22 bases between. The germline gives CDR1 DFQATT, CDR2 SNEGSKA (reference sequence). The CDR3 runs to 16 residues. The CDR3 DNA follows: TGCAGTGCCCCCTCTAGGGTGAATAGTGGGACAGATACGCAGTATTTT. The encoded protein is CSAPSRVNSGTDTQYF.

Notes on this clonotype: At one end the junction does not follow the germline gene, possibly because of a read error. V gene TRBV9 combines with J gene TRBJ2-6, with D possibly TRBD1 on 6 matching bases. Germline CDR1 reads SGDLS; CDR2 reads YYNGEE. The length of the CDR3 is 16 residues. The CDR3 reads CASSGTGFSEANVLTF. CDR3 bases: TGTGCCAGCAGCGGAACAGGGTTCTCTGAGGCCAACGTCCTGACTTTC.

This chain joins TRBV30 and TRBJ2-1; D gene unclear. The CDR3 runs to 13 residues. Germline loops: CDR1 GTSNPN, CDR2 SVGIG (reference sequence). V lost 0 bases, J lost 3 bases, and 6 bases lay in between. The CDR3 DNA reads as TGTGCCTGGAGTGTACAAAACTACAATGAGCAGTTCTTC. It is translated as CAWSVQNYNEQFF.

This clonotype is a singleton in its sample. A much more abundant neighbour one base away suggests this may be a read error. V and J are TRBV7-2 and TRBJ2-7, with 14 bases identical to TRBD2. V was clipped by 5 bases and J by 7 bases; unmatched bases: 10. CDR1 and CDR2 (germline): SGHTA, FQGNSA. This CDR3 spans 16 amino acids. CDR3 region: CASSLGGLAGVGEQYF. CDR3 sequence (DNA): TGTGCCAGCAGCCTGGGGGGACTAGCGGGAGTCGGTGAGCAGTACTTC.

Ten or more counts support this clonotype. This chain uses TRBV11-2 with TRBJ1-2; no definite D call. Trimming shortened V by 4 bases and J by 8 bases, and 20 bases separated the two germline ends. Germline V lookup: CDR1 SGHAT, CDR2 FQNNGV. This CDR3 has 15 amino acids. The CDR3: CASSSLGSAGRGYTF. For the CDR3, the DNA is TGTGCCAGCAGCTCCCTCGGGAGTGCCGGTCGGGGCTACACCTTC.

This clonotype was seen at least ten times. The gene calls are TRBV28 and TRBJ1-2; 7 bases align to TRBD1. There are 14 residues in the CDR3. Germline V gene sequence: CDR1 MDHEN, CDR2 SYDVKM. Trimming at V came to 1 base and at J to 2 bases, leaving 1 base not matched to a gene. DNA for the CDR3: TGTGCCAGCAGTTTATCGGGACAGAACTATGGCTACACCTTC. As protein: CASSLSGQNYGYTF.

In regard to this clonotype: A single base separates this from a much larger clone, so it may be a read error. The rearrangement links TRBV2 to TRBJ2-3, with TRBD2 as a possible D gene (6 bases). Trimming took 5 bases from V and 4 from J, leaving 13 bases between them. The CDR3 is made up of 14 amino acids. Germline CDR1 is SNHLY and CDR2 is FYNNEI. The CDR3 loop is CASSFGTPADTQYF. In DNA, the CDR3 is TGTGCCAGCAGTTTCGGGACTCCCGCAGATACGCAGTATTTT.

This clonotype came up many times. V is TRBV3-1 and J is TRBJ2-7; D is uncertain. Trimming removed 2 bases at V and 4 bases at J, with 6 bases between. Germline lookup yields CDR1 LGHDT and CDR2 YNNKEL (reference sequence). CDR3 length equals 12 residues. The CDR3 DNA reads TGTGCCAGCAGCCAAACAGAGTACGAGCAGTACTTC. Translated: CASSQTEYEQYF.

The CDR3, as DNA: TGTGCCACCAGCAGAGAGAGAGAGACTGCAAGTGCGTGGAATGAGCAGTTCTTC. It codes for CATSRERETASAWNEQFF. The V call is TRBV15, the J call TRBJ2-1, with no clear D. The CDR3 is 18 residues long. Germline lookup yields CDR1 LNHNV and CDR2 YYDKDF (reference sequence). V lost 0 bases and J lost 7, with 22 bases in between.